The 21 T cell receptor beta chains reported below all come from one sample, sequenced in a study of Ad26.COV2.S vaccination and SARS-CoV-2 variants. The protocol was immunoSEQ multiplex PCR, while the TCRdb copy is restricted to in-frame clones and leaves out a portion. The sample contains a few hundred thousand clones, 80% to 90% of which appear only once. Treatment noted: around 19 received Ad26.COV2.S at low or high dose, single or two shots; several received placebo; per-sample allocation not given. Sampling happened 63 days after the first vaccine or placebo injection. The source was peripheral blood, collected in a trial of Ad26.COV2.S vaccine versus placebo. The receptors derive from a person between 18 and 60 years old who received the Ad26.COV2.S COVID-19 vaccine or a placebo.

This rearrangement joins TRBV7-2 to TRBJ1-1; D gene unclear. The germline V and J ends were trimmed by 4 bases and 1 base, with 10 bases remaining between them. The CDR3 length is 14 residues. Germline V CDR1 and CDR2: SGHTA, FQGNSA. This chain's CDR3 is CASSYPGWNTEAFF. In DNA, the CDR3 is TGTGCCAGCAGCTACCCTGGGTGGAACACTGAAGCTTTCTTT.

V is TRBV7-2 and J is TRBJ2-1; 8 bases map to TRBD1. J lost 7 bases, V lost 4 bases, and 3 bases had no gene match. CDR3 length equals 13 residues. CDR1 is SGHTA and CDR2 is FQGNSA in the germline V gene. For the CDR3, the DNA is TGTGCCAGCAGCTGGAGACAGGGGAATGAGCAGTTCTTC. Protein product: CASSWRQGNEQFF.

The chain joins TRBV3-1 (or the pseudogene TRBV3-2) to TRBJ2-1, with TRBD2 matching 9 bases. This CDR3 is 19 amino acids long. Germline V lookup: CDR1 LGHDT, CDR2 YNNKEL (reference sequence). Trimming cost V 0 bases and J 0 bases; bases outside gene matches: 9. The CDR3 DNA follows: TGTGCCAGCAGCCAAGATTATCCTAGCGGGGCGAGCTCCTACAATGAGCAGTTCTTC. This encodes CASSQDYPSGASSYNEQFF.

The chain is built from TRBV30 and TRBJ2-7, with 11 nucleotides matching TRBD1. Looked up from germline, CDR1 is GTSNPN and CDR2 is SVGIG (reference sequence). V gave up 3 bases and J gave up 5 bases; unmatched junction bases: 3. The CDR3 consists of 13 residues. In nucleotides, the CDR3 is TGTGCCTGGAGGGGACAGGGGGGCCACGAGCAGTACTTC. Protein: CAWRGQGGHEQYF.

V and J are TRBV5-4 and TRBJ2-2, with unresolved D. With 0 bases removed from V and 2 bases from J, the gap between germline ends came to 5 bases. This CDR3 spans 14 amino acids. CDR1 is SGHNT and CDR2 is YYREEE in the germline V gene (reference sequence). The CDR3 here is CASSLAINTGELFF. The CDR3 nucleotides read TGTGCCAGCAGCTTGGCGATAAACACCGGGGAGCTGTTTTTT.

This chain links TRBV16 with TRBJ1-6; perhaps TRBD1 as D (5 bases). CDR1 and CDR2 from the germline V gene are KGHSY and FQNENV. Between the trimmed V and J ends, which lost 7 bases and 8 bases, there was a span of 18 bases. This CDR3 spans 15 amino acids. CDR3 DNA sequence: TGTGCCAGCACCCCAAGATCAGGGTCCGATTCACCCCTCCACTTT. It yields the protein CASTPRSGSDSPLHF.

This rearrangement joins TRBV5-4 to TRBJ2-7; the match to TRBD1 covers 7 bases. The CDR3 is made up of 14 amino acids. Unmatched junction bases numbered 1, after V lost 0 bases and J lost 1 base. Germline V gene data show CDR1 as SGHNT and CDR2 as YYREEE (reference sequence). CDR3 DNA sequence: TGTGCCAGCAGCTTGGGGGACAGTTCCTACGAGCAGTACTTC. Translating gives CASSLGDSSYEQYF.

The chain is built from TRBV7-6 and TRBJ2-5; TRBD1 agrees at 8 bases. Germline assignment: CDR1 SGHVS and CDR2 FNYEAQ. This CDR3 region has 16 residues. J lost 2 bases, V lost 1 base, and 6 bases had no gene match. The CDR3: CASSLGGQGLQETQYF. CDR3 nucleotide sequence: TGTGCCAGCAGCTTAGGCGGACAGGGCCTACAAGAGACCCAGTACTTC.

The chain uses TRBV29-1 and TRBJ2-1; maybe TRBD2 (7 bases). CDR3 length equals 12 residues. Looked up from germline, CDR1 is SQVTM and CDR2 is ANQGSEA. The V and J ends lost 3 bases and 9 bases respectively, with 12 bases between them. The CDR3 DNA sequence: TGCAGCGTTGATGGGAGGGGGAGTGAGCAGTTCTTC. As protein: CSVDGRGSEQFF.

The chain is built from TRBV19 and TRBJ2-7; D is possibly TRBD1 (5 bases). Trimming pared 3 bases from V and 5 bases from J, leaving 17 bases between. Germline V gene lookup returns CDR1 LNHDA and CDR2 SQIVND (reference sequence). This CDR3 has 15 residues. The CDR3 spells CASSIDRANLDEQYF. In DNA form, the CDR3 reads TGTGCCAGTAGTATCGACAGAGCCAACTTGGACGAGCAGTACTTC.

This chain's CDR3 is CASSVTGATYEQYF. The CDR3 DNA sequence: TGTGCCAGCAGCGTGACAGGGGCTACCTACGAGCAGTACTTC. The chain combines TRBV5-6 with TRBJ2-7; 8 bases line up with TRBD1. The germline gives CDR1 SGHDT, CDR2 YYEEEE. The CDR3 runs 14 residues. The V and J ends lost 4 bases and 2 bases, in that order; junction bases with no gene match: 5.

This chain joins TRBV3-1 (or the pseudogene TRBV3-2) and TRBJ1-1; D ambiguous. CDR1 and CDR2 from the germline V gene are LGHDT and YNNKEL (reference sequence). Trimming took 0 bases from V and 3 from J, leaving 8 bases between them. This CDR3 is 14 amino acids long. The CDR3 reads CASSQDIIDTEAFF. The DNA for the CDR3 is TGTGCCAGCAGCCAAGACATCATTGACACTGAAGCTTTCTTT.

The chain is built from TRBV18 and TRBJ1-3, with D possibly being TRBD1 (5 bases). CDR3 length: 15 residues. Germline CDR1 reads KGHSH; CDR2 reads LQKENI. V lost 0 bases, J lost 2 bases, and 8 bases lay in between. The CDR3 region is CASSPPVGPGNTIYF. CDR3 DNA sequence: TGTGCCAGCTCACCACCGGTGGGGCCTGGAAACACCATATATTTT.

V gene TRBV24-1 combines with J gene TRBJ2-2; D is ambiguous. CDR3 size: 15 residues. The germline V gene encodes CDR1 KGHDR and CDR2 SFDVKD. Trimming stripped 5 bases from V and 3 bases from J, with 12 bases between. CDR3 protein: CATSGTRPDTGELFF. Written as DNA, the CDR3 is TGTGCCACCAGTGGGACCCGGCCGGACACCGGGGAGCTGTTTTTT.

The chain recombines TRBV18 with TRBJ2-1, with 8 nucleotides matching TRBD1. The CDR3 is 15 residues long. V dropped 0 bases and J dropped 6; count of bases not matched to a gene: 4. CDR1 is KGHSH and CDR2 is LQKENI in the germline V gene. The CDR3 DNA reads TGTGCCAGCTCACCACCAGACAGGGGAGGCAATGAGCAGTTCTTC. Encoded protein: CASSPPDRGGNEQFF.

The CDR3 here is CASSTSTDTQYF. The CDR3 region has the DNA TGTGCCAGCAGCACCAGCACAGATACGCAGTATTTT. The chain recombines TRBV5-6 with TRBJ2-3, with D hard to call. Deletions cut 4 bases from V and 0 bases from J, with 3 bases between. This CDR3 comprises 12 residues. Germline assignment: CDR1 SGHDT and CDR2 YYEEEE.

CDR3 sequence reads: CASSQGQRGGRNEQFF. The CDR3 region has the DNA TGCGCCAGCAGCCAAGGGCAGCGGGGGGGTAGGAATGAGCAGTTCTTC. V gene TRBV4-3 combines with J gene TRBJ2-1; the match to TRBD2 covers 10 bases. The CDR3 covers 16 residues. Looked up from germline, CDR1 is LGHNA and CDR2 is YSLEER. With V trimmed by 1 base and J by 7 bases, 7 bases remained unmatched.

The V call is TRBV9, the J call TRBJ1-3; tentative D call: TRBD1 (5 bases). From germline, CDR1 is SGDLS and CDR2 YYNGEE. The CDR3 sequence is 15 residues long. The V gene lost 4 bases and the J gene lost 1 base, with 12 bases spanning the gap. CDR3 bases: TGTGCCAGCAGCCCCAGGGCCTTTTCTGGAAACACCATATATTTT. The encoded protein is CASSPRAFSGNTIYF. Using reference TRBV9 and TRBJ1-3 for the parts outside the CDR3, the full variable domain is DSGVTQTPKHLITATGQRVTLRCSPRSGDLSVYWYQQSLDQGLQFLIQYYNGEERAKGNILERFSAQQFPDLHSELNLSSLELGDSALYFCASSPRAFSGNTIYFGEGSWLTVV.

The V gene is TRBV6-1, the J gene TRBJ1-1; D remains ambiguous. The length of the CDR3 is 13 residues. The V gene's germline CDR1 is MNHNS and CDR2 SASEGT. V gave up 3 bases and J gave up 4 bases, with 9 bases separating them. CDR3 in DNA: TGTGCCAGCAGTGAGGGAGTAGGCACTGAAGCTTTCTTT. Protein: CASSEGVGTEAFF.

CDR3 residues: CASTPLPGELFF. The DNA of the CDR3 is TGTGCCAGCACCCCCTTGCCCGGGGAGCTGTTTTTT. The chain has TRBV6-5 and TRBJ2-2, with D unresolved. CDR1 is MNHEY, CDR2 SVGAGI, per germline. With 7 bases removed from V and 6 bases from J, the gap between germline ends came to 9 bases. CDR3 length: 12 residues.

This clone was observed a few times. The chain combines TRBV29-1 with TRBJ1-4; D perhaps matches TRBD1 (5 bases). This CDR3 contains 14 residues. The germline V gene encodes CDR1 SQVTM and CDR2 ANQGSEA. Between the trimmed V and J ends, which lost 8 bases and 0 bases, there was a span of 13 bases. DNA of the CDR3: TGCAGCATCGCCGGGGCCCCAACTAATGAAAAACTGTTTTTT. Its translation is CSIAGAPTNEKLFF.